Below, one T cell receptor beta chain is given with its context. Other DNA sequences of this sample code for an identical CDR3. The data were taken from a study of blood T cell repertoires in COVID-19. Study as a whole: COVID-19 samples collected from the United States, Italy and Spain covered acute and convalescent phases. PBMCs, B-cell-depleted T cells, or T cells were the source of the cDNA or gDNA that made up the material.

Per the original data handling: Amplification from reference gene primers served as the basis for estimated nucleated cell counts. Libraries were prepared by immunoSEQ multiplex PCR; TCRdb keeps only in-frame clonotypes and omits some of them. The DNA gave D and trimming, while V, J and clone size come from that table. Counted here are under 100,000 clones, around 94% occurring once; the ten biggest clones make up 6.3%. The CDR3 sequence is 13 residues long. Germline V gene data show CDR1 as SNHLY and CDR2 as FYNNEI. V lost 6 bases to trimming and J lost 4 bases; unmatched junction nucleotides: 1. The clonotype was recovered from a woman aged 55-69 years with active COVID-19. Sequenced: peripheral blood. V gene TRBV2 combines with J gene TRBJ1-5, with TRBD1 matching over 9 bases. CDR3 sequence reads: CASSGTGNQPQHF. The CDR3 DNA reads TGTGCCAGCAGCGGGACAGGGAATCAGCCCCAGCATTTT.